This section outlines one T cell receptor beta chain sequence together with its context. This sample is part of a study of blood T cell repertoires in COVID-19. At the level of the study: Acute and convalescent COVID-19 specimens originated in the United States, Italy and Spain. The analysed material was cDNA or gDNA that came from T cells, B-cell-depleted T cells, or PBMCs.

The CDR3 sequence is 14 residues long. Germline assignment: CDR1 SQVTM and CDR2 ANQGSEA. After removal of 7 bases from V and 0 bases from J, the junction contained 6 bases not matched to a gene. Original processing methods: Reference gene primer amplification in the assay estimated nucleated cell counts. Generated by immunoSEQ multiplex PCR, the TCRdb table keeps only in-frame clones and is missing some. The DNA gave D and trimming, while V, J and clone size come from that table. Among approximately 110,000 clones listed, approximately 80% were seen once. This rearrangement joins TRBV29-1 to TRBJ2-3; TRBD2 matches at 8 bases. The TCR originated in a man aged 70 or older with active or convalescent COVID-19. The sample comprised peripheral blood. This chain's CDR3 is CSGTSGASTDTQYF. CDR3 in DNA: TGCAGCGGCACTAGCGGAGCTAGCACAGATACGCAGTATTTT.